The clone carrying this TCR beta chain was detected only a few times. The sample belongs to a study of identical twins. MiXCR, applied by TCRdb to the 5' RACE reads, yields one record per CDR3 protein. This sample has 510,000 or so distinct CDR3 sequences, with approximately 16% found just once. V dropped 2 bases and J dropped 7; count of bases not matched to a gene: 9. Germline V gene lookup returns CDR1 DFQATT and CDR2 SNEGSKA (reference sequence). This CDR3 comprises 14 residues. Another study also made use of these data, one on yellow fever vaccine responses in identical twins.

This TCR derives from a woman between 18 and 29 years old in good health. Sequenced material: CD4+ T cells sorted from blood. The V call is TRBV20-1, the J call TRBJ2-3; 7 nucleotides line up with TRBD2. In nucleotides, the CDR3 is TGCAGTGCTAGAATCCCCGGGACTAATAATACGCAGTATTTT. Its translation: CSARIPGTNNTQYF.